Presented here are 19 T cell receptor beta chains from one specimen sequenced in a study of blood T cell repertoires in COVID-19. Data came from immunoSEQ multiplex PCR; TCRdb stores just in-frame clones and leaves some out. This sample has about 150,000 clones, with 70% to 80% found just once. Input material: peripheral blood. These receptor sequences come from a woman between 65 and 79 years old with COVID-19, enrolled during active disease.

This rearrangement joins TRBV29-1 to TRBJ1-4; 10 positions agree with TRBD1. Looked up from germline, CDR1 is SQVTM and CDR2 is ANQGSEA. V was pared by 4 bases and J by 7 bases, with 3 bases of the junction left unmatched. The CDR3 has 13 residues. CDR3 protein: CSVGGQGGEKLFF. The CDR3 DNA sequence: TGCAGCGTTGGAGGACAGGGGGGTGAAAAACTGTTTTTT.

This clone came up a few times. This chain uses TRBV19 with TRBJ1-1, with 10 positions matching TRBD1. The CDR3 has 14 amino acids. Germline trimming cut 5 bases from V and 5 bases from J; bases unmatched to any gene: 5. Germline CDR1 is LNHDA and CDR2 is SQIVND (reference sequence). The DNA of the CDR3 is TGTGCCAGTAGTGTCGGACAGGGGGGGACTGAAGCTTTCTTT. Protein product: CASSVGQGGTEAFF.

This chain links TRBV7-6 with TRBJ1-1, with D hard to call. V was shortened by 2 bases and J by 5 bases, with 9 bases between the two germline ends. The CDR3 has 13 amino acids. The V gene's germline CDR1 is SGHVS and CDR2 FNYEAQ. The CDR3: CASSLSRTTEAFF. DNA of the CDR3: TGTGCCAGCAGCTTATCTCGCACTACTGAAGCTTTCTTT.

The DNA for the CDR3 is TGTGCCAGCAGCCACACAGGGCCGGGTGAAAAACTGTTTTTT. This gives the protein CASSHTGPGEKLFF. The chain uses TRBV7-2 and TRBJ1-4; D is perhaps TRBD1 (6 bases). Germline V CDR1 and CDR2: SGHTA, FQGNSA. The germline V and J ends were trimmed by 5 bases and 7 bases, with 14 bases remaining between them. CDR3 length: 14 residues.

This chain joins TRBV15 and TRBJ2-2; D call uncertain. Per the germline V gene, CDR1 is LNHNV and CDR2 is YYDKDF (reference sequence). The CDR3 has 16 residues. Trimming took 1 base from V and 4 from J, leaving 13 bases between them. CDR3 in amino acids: CATSRGLKAGTGELFF. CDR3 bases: TGTGCCACCAGCAGAGGGTTGAAGGCAGGCACCGGGGAGCTGTTTTTT.

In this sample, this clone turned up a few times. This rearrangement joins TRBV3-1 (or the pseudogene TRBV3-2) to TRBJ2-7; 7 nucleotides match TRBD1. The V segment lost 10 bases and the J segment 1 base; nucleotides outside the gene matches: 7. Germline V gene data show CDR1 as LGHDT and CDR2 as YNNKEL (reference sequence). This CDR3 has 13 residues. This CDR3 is CATGTAPSYEQYF. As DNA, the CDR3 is TGTGCCACCGGGACAGCCCCATCCTACGAGCAGTACTTC.

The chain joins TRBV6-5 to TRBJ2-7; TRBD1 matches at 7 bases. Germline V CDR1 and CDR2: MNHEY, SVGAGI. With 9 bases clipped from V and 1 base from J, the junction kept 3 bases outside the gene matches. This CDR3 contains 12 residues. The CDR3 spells CASKQGSYEQYF. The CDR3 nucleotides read TGTGCCAGTAAACAGGGGTCCTACGAGCAGTACTTC.

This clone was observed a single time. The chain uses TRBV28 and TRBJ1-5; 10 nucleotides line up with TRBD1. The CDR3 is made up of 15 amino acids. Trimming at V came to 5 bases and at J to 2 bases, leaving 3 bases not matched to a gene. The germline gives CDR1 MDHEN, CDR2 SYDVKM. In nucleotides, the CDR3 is TGTGCCAGCAGTAAGACAGGGGGCGGCAATCAGCCCCAGCATTTT. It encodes CASSKTGGGNQPQHF.

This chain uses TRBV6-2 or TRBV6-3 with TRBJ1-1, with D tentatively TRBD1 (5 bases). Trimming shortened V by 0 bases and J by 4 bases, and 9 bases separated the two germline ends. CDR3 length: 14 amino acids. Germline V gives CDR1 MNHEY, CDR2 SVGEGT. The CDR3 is CASSYSGDGTEAFF. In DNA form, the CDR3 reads TGTGCCAGCAGTTACTCAGGGGATGGCACTGAAGCTTTCTTT.

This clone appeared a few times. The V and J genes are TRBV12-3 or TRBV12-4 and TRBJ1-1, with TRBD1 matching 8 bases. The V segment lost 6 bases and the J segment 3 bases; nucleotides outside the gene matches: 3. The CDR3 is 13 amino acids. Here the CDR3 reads CASRKTGDTEAFF. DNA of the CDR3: TGTGCCAGCAGGAAGACAGGGGACACTGAAGCTTTCTTT.

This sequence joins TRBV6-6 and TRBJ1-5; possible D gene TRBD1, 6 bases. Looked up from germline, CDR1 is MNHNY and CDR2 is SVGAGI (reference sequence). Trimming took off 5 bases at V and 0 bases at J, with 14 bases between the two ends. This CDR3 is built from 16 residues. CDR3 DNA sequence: TGTGCCAGCAGTGTTCCTCAGGGGTATAGCAATCAGCCCCAGCATTTT. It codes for CASSVPQGYSNQPQHF.

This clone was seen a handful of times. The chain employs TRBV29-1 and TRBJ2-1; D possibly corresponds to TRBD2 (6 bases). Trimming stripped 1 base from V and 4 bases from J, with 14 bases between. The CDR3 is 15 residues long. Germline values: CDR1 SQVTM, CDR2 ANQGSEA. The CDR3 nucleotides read TGCAGCGTTGAAGTCGGGACTCTAAGTTACAATGAGCAGTTCTTC. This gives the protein CSVEVGTLSYNEQFF.

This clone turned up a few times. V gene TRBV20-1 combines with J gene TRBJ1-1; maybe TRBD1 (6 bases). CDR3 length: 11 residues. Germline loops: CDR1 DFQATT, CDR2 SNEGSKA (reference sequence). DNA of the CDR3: TGCAGGGGAGGGGGGAACACTGAAGCTTTCTTT. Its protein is CRGGGNTEAFF.

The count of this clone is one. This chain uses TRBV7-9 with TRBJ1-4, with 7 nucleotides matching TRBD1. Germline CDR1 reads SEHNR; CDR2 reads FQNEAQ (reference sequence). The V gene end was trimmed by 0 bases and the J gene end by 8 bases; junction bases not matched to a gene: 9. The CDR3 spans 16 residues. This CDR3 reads CASSLAGGQGGEKLFF. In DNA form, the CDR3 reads TGTGCCAGCAGCTTAGCAGGTGGTCAGGGGGGAGAAAAACTGTTTTTT.

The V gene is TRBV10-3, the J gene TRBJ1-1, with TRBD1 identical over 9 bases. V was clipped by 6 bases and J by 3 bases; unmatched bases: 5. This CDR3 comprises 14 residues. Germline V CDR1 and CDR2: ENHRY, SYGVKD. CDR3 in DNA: TGTGCCATCAGGACAGGGGGGGGAGACACTGAAGCTTTCTTT. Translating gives CAIRTGGGDTEAFF.

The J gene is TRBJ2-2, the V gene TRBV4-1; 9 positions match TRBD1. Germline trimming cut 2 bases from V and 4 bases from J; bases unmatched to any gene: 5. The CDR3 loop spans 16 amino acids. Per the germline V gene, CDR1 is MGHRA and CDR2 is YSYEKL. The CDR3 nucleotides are TGCGCCAGCAGCCAATTTCCGGGACAGGGCACCGGGGAGCTGTTTTTT. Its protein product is CASSQFPGQGTGELFF.

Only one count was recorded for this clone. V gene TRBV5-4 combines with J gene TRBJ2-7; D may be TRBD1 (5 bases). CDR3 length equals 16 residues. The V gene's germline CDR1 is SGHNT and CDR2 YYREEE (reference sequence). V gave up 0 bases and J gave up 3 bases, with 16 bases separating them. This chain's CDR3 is CASSLAGRQGGYEQYF. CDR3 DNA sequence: TGTGCCAGCAGCTTGGCCGGTCGTCAGGGCGGCTACGAGCAGTACTTC. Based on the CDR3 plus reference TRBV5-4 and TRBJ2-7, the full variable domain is ETGVTQSPTHLIKTRGQQVTLRCSSQSGHNTVSWYQQALGQGPQFIFQYYREEENGRGNFPPRFSGLQFPNYSSELNVNALELDDSALYLCASSLAGRQGGYEQYFGPGTRLTVT.

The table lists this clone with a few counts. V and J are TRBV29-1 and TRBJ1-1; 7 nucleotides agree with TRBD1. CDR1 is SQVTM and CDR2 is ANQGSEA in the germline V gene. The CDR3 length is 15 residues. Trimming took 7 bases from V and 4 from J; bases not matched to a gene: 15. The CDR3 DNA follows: TGCAGCGCTCCCTTTAAAGGGGGCCTGGGCACTGAAGCTTTCTTT. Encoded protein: CSAPFKGGLGTEAFF.

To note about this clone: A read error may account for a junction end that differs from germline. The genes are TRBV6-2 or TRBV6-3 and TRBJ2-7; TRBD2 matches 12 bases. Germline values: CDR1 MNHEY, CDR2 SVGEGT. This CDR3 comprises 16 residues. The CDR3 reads CASSDSVGLAGNEQYF. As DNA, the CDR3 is TGTGCCAGCAGTGACTCTGTTGGACTAGCGGGGAATGAGCAGTACTTC.